This T cell receptor (beta chain) is from a study of T cell responses to AZD1222 COVID-19 vaccine. Study conclusions and caveats: Only a handful of AZD1222 recipients were seropositive at baseline. Two AZD1222 administrations were followed by greater Spike-specific TCR breadth and depth. There were mostly white British donors and more females than males, and clonal diversity was possibly underestimated. Of spike-specific TCRs, nearly half reportedly target regions left unmutated in variants.

Assay: immunoSEQ multiplex PCR; the TCRdb copy retains only in-frame clones and omits some. There are about 100,000 clones in the sample; approximately 90% occur only once, and 4% to 6% lies in the top ten. This CDR3 spans 13 amino acids. J was trimmed by 6 bases and V by 8 bases; bases with no gene match: 10. Germline V gene data show CDR1 as SQVTM and CDR2 as ANQGSEA. Concerning this clone: The target antigen is unknown.

The clonotype comes from an adult in good health. The sequencing here drew on peripheral blood, taken on day 0 of AZD1222 vaccination. J is TRBJ1-5 and V is TRBV29-1; 7 bases match TRBD1. CDR3 nucleotide sequence: TGCAGCTCCACCGAGGGGGCAGGTCAGCCCCAGCATTTT. This translates into CSSTEGAGQPQHF.